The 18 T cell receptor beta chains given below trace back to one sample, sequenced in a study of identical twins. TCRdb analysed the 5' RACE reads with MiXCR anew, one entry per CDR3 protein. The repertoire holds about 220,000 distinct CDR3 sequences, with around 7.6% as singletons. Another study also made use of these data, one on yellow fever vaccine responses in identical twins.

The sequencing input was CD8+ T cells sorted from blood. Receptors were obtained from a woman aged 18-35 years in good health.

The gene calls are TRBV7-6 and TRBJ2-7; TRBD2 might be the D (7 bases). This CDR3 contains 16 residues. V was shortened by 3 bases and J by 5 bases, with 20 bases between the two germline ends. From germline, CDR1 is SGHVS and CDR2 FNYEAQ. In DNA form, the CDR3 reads TGTGCCAGCAGCTTGCGGGGGCCGTCCCCCGGAGACGAGCAGTACGTC. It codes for CASSLRGPSPGDEQYV.

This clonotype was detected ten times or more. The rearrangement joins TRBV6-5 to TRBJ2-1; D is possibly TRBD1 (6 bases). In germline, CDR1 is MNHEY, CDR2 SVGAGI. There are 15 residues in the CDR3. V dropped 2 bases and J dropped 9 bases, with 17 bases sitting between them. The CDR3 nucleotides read TGTGCCAGCAGTTACACCCCGACAGGTTTGGGTGAGCAGTTCTTC. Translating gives CASSYTPTGLGEQFF.

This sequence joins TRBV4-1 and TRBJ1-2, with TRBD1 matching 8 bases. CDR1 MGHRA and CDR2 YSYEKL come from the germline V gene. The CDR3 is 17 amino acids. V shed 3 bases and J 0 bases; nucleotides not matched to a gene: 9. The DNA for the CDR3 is TGCGCCAGCAGCCAGGATGGACAGGGCCTAGCTAACTATGGCTACACCTTC. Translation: CASSQDGQGLANYGYTF.

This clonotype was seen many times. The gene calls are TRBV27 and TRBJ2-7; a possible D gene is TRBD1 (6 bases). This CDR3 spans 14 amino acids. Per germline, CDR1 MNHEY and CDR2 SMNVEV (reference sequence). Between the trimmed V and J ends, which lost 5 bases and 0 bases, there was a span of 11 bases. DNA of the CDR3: TGTGCCAGCAGTCCGGGACACCACTCCTACGAGCAGTACGTC. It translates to CASSPGHHSYEQYV.

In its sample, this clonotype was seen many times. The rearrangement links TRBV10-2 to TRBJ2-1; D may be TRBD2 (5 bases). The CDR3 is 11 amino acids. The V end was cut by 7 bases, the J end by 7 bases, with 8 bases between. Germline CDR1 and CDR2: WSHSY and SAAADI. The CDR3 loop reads CASNEGNEQFF. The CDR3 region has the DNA TGCGCCAGCAACGAGGGTAATGAGCAGTTCTTC.

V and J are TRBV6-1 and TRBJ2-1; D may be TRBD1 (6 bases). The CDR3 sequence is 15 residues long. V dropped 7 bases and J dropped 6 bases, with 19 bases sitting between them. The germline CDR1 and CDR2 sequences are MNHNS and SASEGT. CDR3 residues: CASTPGAGDFNEQFF. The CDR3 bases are TGTGCCAGCACCCCCGGGGCAGGGGATTTCAATGAGCAGTTCTTC.

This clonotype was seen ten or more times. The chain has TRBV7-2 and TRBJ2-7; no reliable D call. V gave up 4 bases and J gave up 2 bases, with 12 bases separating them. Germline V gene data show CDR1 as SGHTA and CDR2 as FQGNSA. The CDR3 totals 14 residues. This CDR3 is CASSSIPETYEQYF. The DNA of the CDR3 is TGTGCCAGCAGCTCCATACCAGAGACCTACGAGCAGTACTTC.

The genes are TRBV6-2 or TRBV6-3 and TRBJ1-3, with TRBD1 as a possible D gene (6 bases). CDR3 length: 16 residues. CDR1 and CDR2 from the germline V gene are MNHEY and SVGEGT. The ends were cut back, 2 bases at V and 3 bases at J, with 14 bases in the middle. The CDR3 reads CASSYGLGTYGNTIYF. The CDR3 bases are TGTGCCAGCAGTTACGGATTGGGGACATATGGAAACACCATATATTTT.

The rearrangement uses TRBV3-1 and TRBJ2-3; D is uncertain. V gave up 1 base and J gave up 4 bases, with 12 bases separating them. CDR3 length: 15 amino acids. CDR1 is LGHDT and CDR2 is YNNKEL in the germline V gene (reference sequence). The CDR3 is CASSQVGPNPDTQYF. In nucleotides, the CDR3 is TGTGCCAGCAGCCAAGTCGGGCCCAATCCAGATACGCAGTATTTT.

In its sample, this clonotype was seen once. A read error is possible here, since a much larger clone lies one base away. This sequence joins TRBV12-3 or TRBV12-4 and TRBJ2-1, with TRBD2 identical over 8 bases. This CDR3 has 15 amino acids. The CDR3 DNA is TGTGCCAACAGTTTAACCCCGGGGGGGCGAAATGAGCAGTTCTTC. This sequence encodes CANSLTPGGRNEQFF.

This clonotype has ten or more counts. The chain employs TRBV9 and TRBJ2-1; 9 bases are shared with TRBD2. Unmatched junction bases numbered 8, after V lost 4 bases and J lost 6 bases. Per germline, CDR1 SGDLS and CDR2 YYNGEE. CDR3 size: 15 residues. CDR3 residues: CASSLRVGLANEQFF. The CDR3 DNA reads TGTGCCAGCAGCCTTAGGGTGGGACTAGCCAATGAGCAGTTCTTC.

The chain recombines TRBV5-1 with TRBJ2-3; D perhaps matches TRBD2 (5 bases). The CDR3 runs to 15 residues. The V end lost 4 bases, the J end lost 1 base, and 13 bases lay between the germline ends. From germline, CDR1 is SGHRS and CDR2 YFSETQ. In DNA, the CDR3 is TGCGCCAGCAGCCCCGCGAGCGGAGGCACAGATACGCAGTATTTT. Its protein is CASSPASGGTDTQYF.

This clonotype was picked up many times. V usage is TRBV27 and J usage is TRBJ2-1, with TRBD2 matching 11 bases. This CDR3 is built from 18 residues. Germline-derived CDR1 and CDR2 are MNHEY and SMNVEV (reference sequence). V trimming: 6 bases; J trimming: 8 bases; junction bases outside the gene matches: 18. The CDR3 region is CASSPRALLAGGRDEQFF. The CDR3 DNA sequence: TGTGCCAGCAGCCCTAGGGCCCTCCTAGCGGGAGGCCGTGATGAGCAGTTCTTC.

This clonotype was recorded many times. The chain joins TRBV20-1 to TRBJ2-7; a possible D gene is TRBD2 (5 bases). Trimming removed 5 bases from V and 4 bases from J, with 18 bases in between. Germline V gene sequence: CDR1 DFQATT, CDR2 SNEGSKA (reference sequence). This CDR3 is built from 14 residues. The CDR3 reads CSAPSSGVPYEQYF. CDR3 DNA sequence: TGCAGTGCTCCTTCATCCGGGGTTCCATACGAGCAGTACTTC.

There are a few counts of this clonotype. CDR3 DNA sequence: TGCGCCAGCAGGGACCAGGGCCCGCAGTATTTT. Protein sequence: CASRDQGPQYF. The chain has TRBV10-2 and TRBJ2-3, with D possibly TRBD1 on 5 matching bases. The germline V and J ends were trimmed by 6 bases and 10 bases, with 11 bases remaining between them. The length of the CDR3 is 11 residues. Germline V gene sequence: CDR1 WSHSY, CDR2 SAAADI.

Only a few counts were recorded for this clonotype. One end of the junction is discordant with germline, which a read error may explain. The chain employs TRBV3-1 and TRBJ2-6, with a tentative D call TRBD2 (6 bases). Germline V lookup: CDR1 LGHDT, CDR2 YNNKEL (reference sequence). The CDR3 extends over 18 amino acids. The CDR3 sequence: CASNQFDAGSSGANVLTF. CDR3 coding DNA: TGTGCCAGCAACCAATTCGACGCGGGATCCTCTGGGGCCAACGTCCTGACTTTC.

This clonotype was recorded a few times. CDR3 in amino acids: CASSSPGQVIYGYTF. The CDR3 nucleotides are TGTGCCAGCAGCTCTCCGGGACAGGTGATATATGGCTACACCTTC. V is TRBV7-9 and J is TRBJ1-2, with TRBD1 identical over 8 bases. Germline CDR1 and CDR2: SEHNR and FQNEAQ (reference sequence). This CDR3 has 15 residues. With 4 bases clipped from V and 5 bases from J, the junction kept 9 bases outside the gene matches.

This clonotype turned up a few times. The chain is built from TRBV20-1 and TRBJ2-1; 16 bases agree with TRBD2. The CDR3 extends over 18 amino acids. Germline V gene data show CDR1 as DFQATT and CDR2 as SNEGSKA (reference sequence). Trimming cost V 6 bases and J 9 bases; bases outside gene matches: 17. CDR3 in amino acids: CSAPDAGTSGRVVTEQFF. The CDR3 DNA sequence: TGCAGTGCCCCGGACGCCGGGACTAGCGGGAGGGTGGTTACTGAGCAGTTCTTC.